This entry lists 30 T cell receptor beta chains sequenced from one sample in a study of T cell responses to AZD1222 COVID-19 vaccine. TCRdb keeps only in-frame clones here, not all; method: immunoSEQ multiplex PCR. The data contain some 150,000 clones, around 91% of them singletons. The material sequenced was peripheral blood, taken on day 0 of AZD1222 vaccination. These receptors were collected from an adult in good health.

The rearrangement uses TRBV28 and TRBJ2-7; 9 bases line up with TRBD1. Trimming removed 5 bases from V and 5 bases from J; junction bases left unmatched: 7. The CDR3 loop spans 14 amino acids. Germline CDR1 MDHEN, CDR2 SYDVKM. The CDR3 loop reads CASSPRDRADEQYF. As DNA, the CDR3 is TGTGCCAGCAGTCCCCGGGACAGGGCTGACGAGCAGTACTTC.

A note on this clone: The junction does not match germline at one end; this may be a read error. The chain uses TRBV5-1 and TRBJ1-3; D gene ambiguous. The CDR3 runs to 12 residues. Germline CDR1 and CDR2: SGHRS and YFSETQ. CDR3 loop: CASSLSGNIIYF. The CDR3 region has the DNA TGCGCCAGCAGCTTGTCTGGAAACATCATATATTTT. Looking up the rest from reference TRBV5-1 and TRBJ1-3 gives the full variable domain: KAGVTQTPRYLIKTRGQQVTLSCSPISGHRSVSWYQQTPGQGLQFLFEYFSETQRNKGNFPGRFSGRQFSNSRSEMNVSTLELGDSALYLCASSLSGNIIYFGEGSWLTVV.

V usage is TRBV12-3 or TRBV12-4 and J usage is TRBJ2-1; D unresolved. V was cut by 3 bases and J by 4 bases, with 1 base left in between. This CDR3 has 11 amino acids. CDR3 coding DNA: TGTGCCAGCAGTTTTTACAATGAGCAGTTCTTC. Encoded protein: CASSFYNEQFF.

The rearrangement links TRBV28 to TRBJ1-2; 7 nucleotides match TRBD1. With 1 base clipped from V and 5 bases from J, the junction kept 7 bases outside the gene matches. The CDR3 has 15 amino acids. CDR1 is MDHEN and CDR2 is SYDVKM in the germline V gene. The chain's CDR3 is CASSLSAGGFYGYTF. The CDR3 coding sequence is TGTGCCAGCAGTTTATCTGCAGGGGGATTTTATGGCTACACCTTC.

This chain connects TRBV3-1 (or the pseudogene TRBV3-2) to TRBJ2-3; 10 positions match TRBD2. Germline V CDR1 and CDR2: LGHDT, YNNKEL (reference sequence). The CDR3 contains 16 residues. Trimming at V came to 4 bases and at J to 4 bases, leaving 8 bases not matched to a gene. CDR3 DNA: TGTGCCAGCAGCCGATTAGCGGGAGGCGTCCCAGATACGCAGTATTTT. Protein: CASSRLAGGVPDTQYF.

Concerning this clone: Sequence at one end of the junction differs from germline and may be a read error. The rearrangement links TRBV2 to TRBJ2-7; 8 bases match TRBD1. The CDR3 is 15 amino acids. Germline V gene lookup returns CDR1 SNHLY and CDR2 FYNNEI. This chain's CDR3 is CAGSGDRFISYEQYF. In nucleotides, the CDR3 is TGTGCCGGCAGTGGGGACAGGTTCATCTCCTACGAGCAGTACTTC.

The chain joins TRBV29-1 to TRBJ2-2; D call uncertain. V lost 6 bases and J lost 1, with 6 bases in between. In germline, CDR1 is SQVTM, CDR2 ANQGSEA. The CDR3 runs 12 residues. CDR3 residues: CSVLGNTGELFF. For the CDR3, the DNA is TGCAGCGTACTTGGGAACACCGGGGAGCTGTTTTTT.

J is TRBJ1-5 and V is TRBV7-9; D not resolved. The V gene lost 4 bases and the J gene lost 11 bases, with 24 bases spanning the gap. Per the germline V gene, CDR1 is SEHNR and CDR2 is FQNEAQ (reference sequence). The CDR3 totals 16 residues. This chain's CDR3 is CASSSAHPGPSGSQHF. CDR3 coding DNA: TGTGCCAGCAGCTCCGCCCATCCCGGACCATCGGGATCCCAGCATTTT. The full variable domain, its missing parts supplied by reference TRBV7-9 and TRBJ1-5, is DTGVSQNPRHKITKRGQNVTFRCDPISEHNRLYWYRQTLGQGPEFLTYFQNEAQLEKSRLLSDRFSAERPKGSFSTLEIQRTEQGDSAMYLCASSSAHPGPSGSQHFGDGTRLSIL.

The V and J genes are TRBV12-3 or TRBV12-4 and TRBJ2-3; D call uncertain. The V end was cut by 3 bases, the J end by 4 bases, with 2 bases between. The CDR3 consists of 11 residues. The CDR3 is CASSFADTQYF. The CDR3 DNA is TGTGCCAGCAGTTTTGCAGATACGCAGTATTTT.

This sequence joins TRBV9 and TRBJ2-1, with D perhaps TRBD2 (5 bases). Between the trimmed V and J ends, which lost 0 bases and 8 bases, there was a span of 18 bases. The CDR3 contains 16 residues. Germline V gene lookup returns CDR1 SGDLS and CDR2 YYNGEE. The CDR3 here is CASSVASAREIYEQFF. The CDR3 DNA sequence: TGTGCCAGCAGCGTAGCTTCGGCGAGGGAGATCTATGAGCAGTTCTTC.

This clone was counted a single time. The rearrangement joins TRBV19 to TRBJ2-2, with TRBD2 identical over 10 bases. The CDR3 length is 16 residues. Looked up from germline, CDR1 is LNHDA and CDR2 is SQIVND (reference sequence). The V gene end was trimmed by 7 bases and the J gene end by 4 bases; junction bases not matched to a gene: 9. This CDR3 reads CASTPSGRSSTGELFF. CDR3 coding DNA: TGTGCCAGTACACCTAGCGGGAGATCCAGCACCGGGGAGCTGTTTTTT.

In this sample, this clone turned up once. This chain uses TRBV7-6 with TRBJ1-1, with D unclear. V lost 5 bases, J lost 1 base, and 14 bases lay in between. The CDR3 sequence is 15 residues long. Germline V gene sequence: CDR1 SGHVS, CDR2 FNYEAQ. CDR3: CASSQSGSANTEAFF. In nucleotides, the CDR3 is TGTGCCAGCAGCCAGTCCGGGTCGGCGAACACTGAAGCTTTCTTT.

The gene calls are TRBV4-3 and TRBJ1-4, with D maybe TRBD1 (6 bases). The CDR3 has 18 amino acids. Germline-derived CDR1 and CDR2 are LGHNA and YSLEER. The V and J ends lost 1 base and 4 bases respectively, with 19 bases between them. The CDR3 spells CASSQVYPGVPSNEKLFF. CDR3 DNA sequence: TGCGCCAGCAGCCAAGTCTACCCAGGGGTTCCTAGTAATGAAAAACTGTTTTTT.

The chain carries TRBV5-1 and TRBJ2-5, with 13 bases matching TRBD2. Germline V gene sequence: CDR1 SGHRS, CDR2 YFSETQ. V dropped 4 bases and J dropped 2; count of bases not matched to a gene: 2. The CDR3 sequence is 15 residues long. The CDR3, as DNA: TGCGCCAGCAGCCAGACTAGCGGGGGGCAAGAGACCCAGTACTTC. Translated: CASSQTSGGQETQYF.

The chain combines TRBV24-1 with TRBJ2-3; 9 positions agree with TRBD2. V lost 3 bases to trimming and J lost 5 bases; unmatched junction nucleotides: 5. CDR3 size: 15 residues. Germline CDR1 reads KGHDR; CDR2 reads SFDVKD. The CDR3 here is CATSDPAGGKDTQYF. The CDR3 bases are TGTGCCACCAGTGATCCAGCGGGAGGTAAAGATACGCAGTATTTT.

This chain links TRBV5-8 with TRBJ2-6; unclear D gene. The CDR3 is 14 amino acids. The germline V gene has CDR1 SGHTS and CDR2 YDEGEE. The ends were cut back, 3 bases at V and 4 bases at J, with 8 bases in the middle. The chain's CDR3 is CASSSSPGANVLTF. CDR3 coding DNA: TGTGCCAGCAGCTCAAGTCCGGGGGCCAACGTCCTGACTTTC.

For the CDR3, the DNA is TGTGCCAGCAGCTGGAATAATTCACCCCTCCACTTT. Protein product: CASSWNNSPLHF. V is TRBV7-2 and J is TRBJ1-6; D remains unclear. Trimming stripped 4 bases from V and 5 bases from J, with 3 bases between. Germline V CDR1 and CDR2: SGHTA, FQGNSA. CDR3 length: 12 residues.

V gene TRBV6-4 combines with J gene TRBJ1-6, with no clear D. CDR3 length: 14 amino acids. V dropped 6 bases and J dropped 5 bases, with 11 bases sitting between them. Germline V gives CDR1 MRHNA, CDR2 SNTAGT. This CDR3 is CASSRDGNNSPLHF. DNA for the CDR3: TGTGCCAGCAGCAGAGACGGAAATAATTCACCCCTCCACTTT.

This clone came up a few times. This chain joins TRBV2 and TRBJ2-7, with 8 positions matching TRBD1. This CDR3 comprises 15 residues. Germline V gene lookup returns CDR1 SNHLY and CDR2 FYNNEI. Losses at the gene ends were 6 bases for V and 2 bases for J; bases not matched to a gene: 9. This chain's CDR3 is CASSEGTGPAYEQYF. CDR3 DNA sequence: TGTGCCAGCAGCGAGGGGACAGGTCCTGCCTACGAGCAGTACTTC.

The rearrangement joins TRBV5-1 to TRBJ1-4; TRBD1 is a possible D gene (5 bases). The germline V gene encodes CDR1 SGHRS and CDR2 YFSETQ. The ends were cut back, 0 bases at V and 7 bases at J, with 13 bases in the middle. The CDR3 has 15 amino acids. The CDR3: CASSLAGGGVEKLFF. CDR3 bases: TGCGCCAGCAGCTTGGCCGGTGGAGGGGTTGAAAAACTGTTTTTT.

For this clone: Other DNA sequences in this specimen translate into the identical CDR3. V is TRBV12-3 or TRBV12-4 and J is TRBJ1-5; D possibly corresponds to TRBD1 (5 bases). V was cut by 2 bases and J by 7 bases, with 9 bases left in between. The CDR3 is 13 residues long. Written as DNA, the CDR3 is TGTGCCAGCAGTTTAACGGGGGACCAGCCCCAGCATTTT. Protein: CASSLTGDQPQHF.

The chain combines TRBV5-1 with TRBJ2-7, with 7 bases aligning to TRBD1. The CDR3 is made up of 15 amino acids. Per germline, CDR1 SGHRS and CDR2 YFSETQ. V dropped 4 bases and J dropped 5; count of bases not matched to a gene: 12. CDR3 region: CASSARPRQGNEQYF. CDR3 nucleotide sequence: TGCGCCAGCAGCGCTCGGCCTCGACAGGGCAACGAGCAGTACTTC.

This clone was found once. This rearrangement joins TRBV5-4 to TRBJ1-1; D is unresolved. Per the germline V gene, CDR1 is SGHNT and CDR2 is YYREEE (reference sequence). The CDR3 is 16 residues long. V lost 7 bases, J lost 1 base, and 20 bases lay in between. The CDR3 DNA is TGTGCCAGCGCGGTGGCAGAGATGAACTCGAACACTGAAGCTTTCTTT. It codes for CASAVAEMNSNTEAFF.

This chain uses TRBV9 with TRBJ2-5; TRBD2 matches at 7 bases. This CDR3 comprises 16 residues. The germline CDR1 and CDR2 sequences are SGDLS and YYNGEE. The ends lost 2 bases at V and 0 bases at J; junction bases unmatched: 7. The CDR3 here is CASSVDPGGNQETQYF. For the CDR3, the DNA is TGTGCCAGCAGCGTCGACCCCGGGGGGAACCAAGAGACCCAGTACTTC.

This rearrangement joins TRBV27 to TRBJ2-1; either TRBD1 or TRBD2 may fit D (6 bases each). This CDR3 is 13 amino acids long. Trimming shortened V by 6 bases and J by 4 bases, and 10 bases separated the two germline ends. Germline V gene data show CDR1 as MNHEY and CDR2 as SMNVEV (reference sequence). The CDR3 DNA follows: TGTGCCAGCAGCCGGGGGCAGTACAATGAGCAGTTCTTC. Protein: CASSRGQYNEQFF.

V usage is TRBV9 and J usage is TRBJ1-1; possible D gene TRBD1, 5 bases. Trimming removed 2 bases from V and 2 bases from J, with 10 bases in between. Germline V gene data show CDR1 as SGDLS and CDR2 as YYNGEE. The CDR3 sequence is 14 residues long. CDR3 sequence reads: CASSVGHFNTEAFF. CDR3 in DNA: TGTGCCAGCAGCGTCGGACACTTTAACACTGAAGCTTTCTTT.

The sample holds one count of this clone. This chain links TRBV20-1 with TRBJ2-7; D gene ambiguous. The CDR3 runs to 11 residues. Germline CDR1 and CDR2: DFQATT and SNEGSKA (reference sequence). V was cut by 4 bases and J by 7 bases, with 11 bases left in between. In DNA form, the CDR3 reads TGCAGTGCTACGACCCCTGGGGAGCAGTACTTC. Residues: CSATTPGEQYF.

Here the CDR3 reads CATSRVRDRLNYGYTF. The CDR3 nucleotides read TGTGCCACCAGCAGAGTTCGGGACAGACTAAACTATGGCTACACCTTC. V and J are TRBV15 and TRBJ1-2; 7 bases are shared with TRBD1. Germline V gene lookup returns CDR1 LNHNV and CDR2 YYDKDF (reference sequence). This CDR3 is built from 16 residues. Unmatched junction bases numbered 7, after V lost 1 base and J lost 2 bases.

The rearrangement joins TRBV14 to TRBJ2-3; unclear D gene. Germline CDR1 is SGHDN and CDR2 is FVKESK. The length of the CDR3 is 13 residues. With 0 bases removed from V and 5 bases from J, the gap between germline ends came to 6 bases. DNA for the CDR3: TGTGCCAGCAGCCAAGAAATCAGAGATACGCAGTATTTT. Encoded protein: CASSQEIRDTQYF.

In nucleotides, the CDR3 is TGTGCCAGTAGTACCGAGGACGCGGGCCCTCTAAATCAGCCCCAGCATTTT. Its translation is CASSTEDAGPLNQPQHF. The chain is built from TRBV19 and TRBJ1-5; D gene ambiguous. The CDR3 has 17 residues. Trimming removed 4 bases at V and 4 bases at J, with 20 bases between. CDR1 LNHDA and CDR2 SQIVND come from the germline V gene (reference sequence).